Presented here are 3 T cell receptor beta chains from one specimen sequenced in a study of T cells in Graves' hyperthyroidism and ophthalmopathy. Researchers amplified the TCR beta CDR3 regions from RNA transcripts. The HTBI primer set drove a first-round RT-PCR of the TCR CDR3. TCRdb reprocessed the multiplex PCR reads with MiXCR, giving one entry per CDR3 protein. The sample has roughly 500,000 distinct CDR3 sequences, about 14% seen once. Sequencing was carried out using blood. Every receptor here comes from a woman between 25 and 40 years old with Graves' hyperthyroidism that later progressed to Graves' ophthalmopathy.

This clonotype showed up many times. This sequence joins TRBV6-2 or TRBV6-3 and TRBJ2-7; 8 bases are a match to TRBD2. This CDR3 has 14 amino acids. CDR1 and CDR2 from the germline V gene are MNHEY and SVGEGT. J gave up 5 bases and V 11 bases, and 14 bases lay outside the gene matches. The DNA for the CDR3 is TGTGCCTGCTCGGGGGGGGGACTTCGCCACGAGCAGTACTTC. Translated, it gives CACSGGGLRHEQYF.

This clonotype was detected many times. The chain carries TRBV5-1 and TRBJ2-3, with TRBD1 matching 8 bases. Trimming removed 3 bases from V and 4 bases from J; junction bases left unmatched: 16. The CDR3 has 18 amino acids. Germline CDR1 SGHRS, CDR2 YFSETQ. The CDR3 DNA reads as TGCGCCAGCAGCTCCGGACAGGGAGGAGGGGGGAAGGCAGATACGCAGTATTTT. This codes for CASSSGQGGGGKADTQYF.

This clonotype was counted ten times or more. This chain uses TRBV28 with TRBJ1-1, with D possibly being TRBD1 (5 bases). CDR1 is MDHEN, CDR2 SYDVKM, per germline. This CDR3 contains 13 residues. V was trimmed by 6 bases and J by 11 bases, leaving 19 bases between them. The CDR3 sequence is CASRPSGMGKAFF. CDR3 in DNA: TGTGCCAGCAGGCCCTCAGGGATGGGGAAGGCTTTCTTT.